This TCR beta chain stems from a study of siplizumab effects on memory and regulatory T cells. The method was immunoSEQ multiplex PCR; TCRdb's version includes in-frame clones alone and lacks a portion of them. The sample lists some 100,000 clones, around 95% seen once, with roughly 0.6% in the top ten. Germline V gives CDR1 MDHEN, CDR2 SYDVKM. This CDR3 comprises 13 residues. Trimming stripped 5 bases from V and 3 bases from J, with 11 bases between. This receptor was taken from a human donor in good health. What was sequenced was Tregs sorted from blood. J is TRBJ2-7 and V is TRBV28; D is unresolved. The CDR3 is CASSPSRIYEQYF. The CDR3 coding sequence is TGTGCCAGCAGTCCCTCCCGAATCTACGAGCAGTACTTC.